The subject of this entry is one TCR beta chain. The antigen remains unidentified. The V gene lost 0 bases and the J gene lost 4 bases, with 12 bases spanning the gap. The CDR3 is 16 residues long. Germline V lookup: CDR1 ENHRY, CDR2 SYGVKD. This record belongs to a study of cytomegalovirus exposure and HLA in healthy donors. Study findings and constraints: A few of the chains that were CMV-associated were confirmed in vitro to be specific for CMV antigens. In a later analysis, TCR association rates varied by HLA locus: DRB1 most, HLA-C fewest.

Primers included in the PCR were 60 Vbeta and 13 Jbeta primers. Clones were sequenced by immunoSEQ multiplex PCR, and TCRdb holds only the in-frame ones, with some missing. The table for this sample gives just over 150,000 clones. The TCR originated in a man aged 25 to 45 in good health and CMV-seronegative. The sequenced material came from PBMCs. The chain combines TRBV10-3 with TRBJ2-2, with a possible D match to TRBD1 (6 bases). In DNA form, the CDR3 reads TGTGCCATCAGTGAGTCGCAGGGGAGCATCACCGGGGAGCTGTTTTTT. Translated: CAISESQGSITGELFF.